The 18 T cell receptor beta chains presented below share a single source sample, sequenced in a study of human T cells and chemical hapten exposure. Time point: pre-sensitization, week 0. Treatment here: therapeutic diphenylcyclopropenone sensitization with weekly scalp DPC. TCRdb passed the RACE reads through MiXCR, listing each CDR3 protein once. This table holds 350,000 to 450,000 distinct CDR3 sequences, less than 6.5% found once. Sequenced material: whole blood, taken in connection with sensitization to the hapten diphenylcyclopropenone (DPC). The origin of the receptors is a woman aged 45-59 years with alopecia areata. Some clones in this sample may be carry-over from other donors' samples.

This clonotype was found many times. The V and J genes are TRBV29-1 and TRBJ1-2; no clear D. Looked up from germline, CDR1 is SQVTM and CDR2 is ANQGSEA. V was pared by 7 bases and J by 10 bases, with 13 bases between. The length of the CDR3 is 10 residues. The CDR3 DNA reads TGCAGCGCTGGGGATGAGAACTACACCTTC. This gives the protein CSAGDENYTF.

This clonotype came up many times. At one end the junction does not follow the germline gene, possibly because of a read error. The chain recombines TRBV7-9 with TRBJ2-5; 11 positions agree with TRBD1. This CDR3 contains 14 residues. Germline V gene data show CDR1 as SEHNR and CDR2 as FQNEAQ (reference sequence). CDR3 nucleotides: TGTGCCAGCAGTTTAGGGACAGGGGGACGGACCCAGTACTTC. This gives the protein CASSLGTGGRTQYF.

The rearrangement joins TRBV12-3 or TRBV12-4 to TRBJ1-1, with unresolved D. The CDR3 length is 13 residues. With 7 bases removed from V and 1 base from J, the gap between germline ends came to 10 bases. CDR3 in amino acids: CASNPGKNTEAFF. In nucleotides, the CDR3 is TGTGCCAGCAACCCAGGAAAGAACACTGAAGCTTTCTTT.

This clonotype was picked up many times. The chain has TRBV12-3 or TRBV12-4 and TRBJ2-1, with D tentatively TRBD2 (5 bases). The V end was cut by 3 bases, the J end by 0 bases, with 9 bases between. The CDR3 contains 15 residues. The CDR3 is CASSFPGSSYNEQFF. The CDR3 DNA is TGTGCCAGCAGTTTCCCGGGAAGCTCCTACAATGAGCAGTTCTTC.

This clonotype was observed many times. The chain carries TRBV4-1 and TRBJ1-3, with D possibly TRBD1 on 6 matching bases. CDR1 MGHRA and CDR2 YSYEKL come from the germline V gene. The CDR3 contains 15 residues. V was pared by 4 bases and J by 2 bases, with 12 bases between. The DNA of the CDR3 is TGCGCCAGCAGCCCATCCAGGGGTCCTGGAAACACCATATATTTT. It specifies CASSPSRGPGNTIYF.

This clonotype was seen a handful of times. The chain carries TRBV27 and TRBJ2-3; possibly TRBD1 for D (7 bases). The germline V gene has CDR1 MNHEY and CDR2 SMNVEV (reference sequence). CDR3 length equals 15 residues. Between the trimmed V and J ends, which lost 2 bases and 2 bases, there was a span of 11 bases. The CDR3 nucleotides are TGTGCCAGCAGTTTAGGCGGGACAGCCACAGATACGCAGTATTTT. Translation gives CASSLGGTATDTQYF.

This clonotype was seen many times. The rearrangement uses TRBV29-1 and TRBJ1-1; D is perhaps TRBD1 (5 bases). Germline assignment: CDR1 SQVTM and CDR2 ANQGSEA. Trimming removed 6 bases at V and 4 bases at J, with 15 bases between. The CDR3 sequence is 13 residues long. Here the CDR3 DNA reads TGCAGCGTGTTGCCAGAGGGACGCACTGAAGCTTTCTTT. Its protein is CSVLPEGRTEAFF.

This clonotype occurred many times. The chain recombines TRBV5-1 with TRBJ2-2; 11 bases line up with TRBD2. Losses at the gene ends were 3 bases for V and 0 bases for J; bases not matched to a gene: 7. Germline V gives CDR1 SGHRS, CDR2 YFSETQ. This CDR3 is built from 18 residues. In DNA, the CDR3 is TGCGCCAGCAGCTCTCTGGGACTAGCGGCCTCGAACACCGGGGAGCTGTTTTTT. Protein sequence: CASSSLGLAASNTGELFF.

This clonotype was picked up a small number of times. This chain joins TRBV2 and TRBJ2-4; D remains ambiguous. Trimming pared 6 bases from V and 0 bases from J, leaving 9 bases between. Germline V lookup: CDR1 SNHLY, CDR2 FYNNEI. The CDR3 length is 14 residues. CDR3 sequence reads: CASSLPLAKNIQYF. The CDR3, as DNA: TGTGCCAGCAGCTTACCACTAGCCAAAAACATTCAGTACTTC.

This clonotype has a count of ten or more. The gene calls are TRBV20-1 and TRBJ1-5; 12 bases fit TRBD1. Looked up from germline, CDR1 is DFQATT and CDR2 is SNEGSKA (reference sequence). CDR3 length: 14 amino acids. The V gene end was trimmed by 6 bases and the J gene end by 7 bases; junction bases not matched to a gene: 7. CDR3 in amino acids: CSALGTGGGQPQHF. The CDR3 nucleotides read TGCAGTGCACTCGGGACAGGGGGCGGGCAGCCCCAGCATTTT.

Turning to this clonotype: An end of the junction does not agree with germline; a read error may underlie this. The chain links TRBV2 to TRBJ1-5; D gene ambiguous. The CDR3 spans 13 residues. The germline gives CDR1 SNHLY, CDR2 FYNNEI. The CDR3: CASSDEESQPRHF. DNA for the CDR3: TGTGCCAGCAGTGACGAAGAAAGCCAGCCCCGGCATTTT.

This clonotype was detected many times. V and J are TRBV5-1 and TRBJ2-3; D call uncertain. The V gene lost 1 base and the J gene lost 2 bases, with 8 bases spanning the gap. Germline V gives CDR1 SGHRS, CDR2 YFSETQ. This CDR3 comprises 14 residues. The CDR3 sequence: CASSLMDDTDTQYF. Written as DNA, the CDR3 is TGCGCCAGCAGCTTGATGGACGACACAGATACGCAGTATTTT.

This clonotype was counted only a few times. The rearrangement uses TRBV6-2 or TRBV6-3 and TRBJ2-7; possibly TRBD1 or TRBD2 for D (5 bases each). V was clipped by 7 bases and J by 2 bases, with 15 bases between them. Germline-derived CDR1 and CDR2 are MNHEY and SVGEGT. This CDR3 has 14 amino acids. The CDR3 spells CASTIGTGPYEQYF. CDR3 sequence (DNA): TGTGCCAGCACTATTGGGACGGGCCCCTACGAGCAGTACTTC.

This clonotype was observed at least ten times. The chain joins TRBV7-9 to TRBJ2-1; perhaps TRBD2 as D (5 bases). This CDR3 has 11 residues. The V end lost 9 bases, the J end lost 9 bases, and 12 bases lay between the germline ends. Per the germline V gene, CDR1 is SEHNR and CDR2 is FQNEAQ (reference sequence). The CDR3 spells CASLSGSEQFF. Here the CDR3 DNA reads TGTGCCAGTCTCTCGGGAAGTGAGCAGTTCTTC.

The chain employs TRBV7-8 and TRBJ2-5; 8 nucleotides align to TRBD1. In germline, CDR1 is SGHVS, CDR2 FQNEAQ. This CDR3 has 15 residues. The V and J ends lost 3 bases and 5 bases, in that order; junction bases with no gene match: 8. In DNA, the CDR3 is TGTGCCAGCAGCTTGGGCAGGGGGCGCGAGGAGACCCAGTACTTC. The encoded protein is CASSLGRGREETQYF.

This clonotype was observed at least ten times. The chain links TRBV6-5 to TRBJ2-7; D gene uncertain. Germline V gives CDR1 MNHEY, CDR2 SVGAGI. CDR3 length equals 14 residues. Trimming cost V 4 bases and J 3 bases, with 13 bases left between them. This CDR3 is CASSSRTVNYEQYF. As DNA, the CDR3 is TGTGCCAGCAGTTCACGGACCGTGAACTACGAGCAGTACTTC.

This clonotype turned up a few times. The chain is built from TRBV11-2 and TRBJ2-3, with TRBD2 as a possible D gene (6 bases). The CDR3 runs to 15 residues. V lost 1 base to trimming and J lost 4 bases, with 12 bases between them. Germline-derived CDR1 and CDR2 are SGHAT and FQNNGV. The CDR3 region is CASSLGGNPSDTQYF. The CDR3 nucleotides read TGTGCCAGCAGCTTAGGCGGGAACCCTTCAGATACGCAGTATTTT.

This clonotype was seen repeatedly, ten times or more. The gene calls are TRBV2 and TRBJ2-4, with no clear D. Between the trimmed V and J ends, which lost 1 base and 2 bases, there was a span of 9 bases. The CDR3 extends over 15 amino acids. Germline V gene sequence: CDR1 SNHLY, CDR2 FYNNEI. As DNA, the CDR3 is TGTGCCAGCAGTGAAGATACGGGTACCAAAAACATTCAGTACTTC. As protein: CASSEDTGTKNIQYF.